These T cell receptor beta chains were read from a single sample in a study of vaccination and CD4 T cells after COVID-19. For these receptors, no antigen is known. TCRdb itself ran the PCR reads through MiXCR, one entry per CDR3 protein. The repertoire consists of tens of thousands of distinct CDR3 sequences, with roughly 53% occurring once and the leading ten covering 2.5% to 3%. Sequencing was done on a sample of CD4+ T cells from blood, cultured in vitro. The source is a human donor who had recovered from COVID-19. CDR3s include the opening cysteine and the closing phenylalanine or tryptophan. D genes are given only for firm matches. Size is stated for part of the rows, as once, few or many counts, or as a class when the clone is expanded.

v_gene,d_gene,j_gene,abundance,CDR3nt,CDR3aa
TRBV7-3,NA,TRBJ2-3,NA,TGTGCCAGCAGCTTAAGTAGGAGTGGCTCAGATACGCAGTATTTT,CASSLSRSGSDTQYF
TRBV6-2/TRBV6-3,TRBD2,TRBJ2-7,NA,TGTGCCAGCAGTTACTCGAGTGGACTAGCGGGAGTATACCACGAGCAGTACTTC,CASSYSSGLAGVYHEQYF
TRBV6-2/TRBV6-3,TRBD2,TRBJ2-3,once,TGTGCCAGCAGTTCCCCCGGGACTAGCGGGGGGCGAACAGATACGCAGTATTTT,CASSSPGTSGGRTDTQYF
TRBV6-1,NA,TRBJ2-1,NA,TGTGCCAGCAGGGGGGGGGCTCGAGAGCAGTTCTTC,CASRGGAREQFF
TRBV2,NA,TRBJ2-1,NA,TGTGCCAGCACTCTTGACGAAGCTGGGGCCTCCTACAATGAGCAGTTCTTC,CASTLDEAGASYNEQFF
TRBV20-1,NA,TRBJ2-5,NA,TGCAGTGCTAGAAACCTTGGAGGGCGGGAGACCCAGTACTTC,CSARNLGGRETQYF
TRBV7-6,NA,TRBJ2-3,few,TGTGCCAGCAGCTTATCGGCCCTAACAGATACGCAGTATTTT,CASSLSALTDTQYF
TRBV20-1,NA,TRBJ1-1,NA,TGCAGTGCCCCCCCCTCGGTCCAGGGAGTCTTCACTGAAGCTTTCTTT,CSAPPSVQGVFTEAFF
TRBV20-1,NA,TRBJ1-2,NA,TGCAGTGCGGATCGGGTTCTTAGCGGCTATGGCTACACCTTC,CSADRVLSGYGYTF
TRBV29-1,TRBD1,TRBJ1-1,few,TGCAGCGTTGTTGGGGCAGGGGGAGCTTTCTTT,CSVVGAGGAFF
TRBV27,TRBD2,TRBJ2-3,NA,TGTGCCAGCAGTTTCGTCTTAGCGGGAGGGCCGGAGAATACGCAGTATTTT,CASSFVLAGGPENTQYF
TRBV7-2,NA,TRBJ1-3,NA,TGTGCCAGCAGCTTAATGGGGACGAGCGGAAACACCATATATTTT,CASSLMGTSGNTIYF
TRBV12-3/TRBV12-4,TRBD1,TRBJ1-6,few,TGTGCCAGCAGGCTCGGGACAGGGGGCGGTTCACCCCTCCACTTT,CASRLGTGGGSPLHF
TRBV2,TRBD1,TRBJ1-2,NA,TGTGCCAGCAGTACCCCCTCCCGGACAGGGGTGTATGGCTACACCTTC,CASSTPSRTGVYGYTF
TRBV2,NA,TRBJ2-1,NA,TGTGCCAGCAGGGGACTTCGCATTCTTAACTCCTACAATGAGCAGTTCTTC,CASRGLRILNSYNEQFF
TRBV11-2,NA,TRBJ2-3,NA,TGTGCCAGCAGCGAAGGGGGGGATTCAGATACGCAGTATTTT,CASSEGGDSDTQYF
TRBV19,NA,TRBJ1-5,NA,TGTGCCACCGGAGGCAGGGAGTGGGAGCCCCAGCATTTT,CATGGREWEPQHF
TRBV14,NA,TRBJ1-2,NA,TGTGCCAGCACCAAAGCCCGAATCGTATTAAATGGCTACACCTTC,CASTKARIVLNGYTF
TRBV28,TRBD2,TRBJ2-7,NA,TGTGCCAGCATCCCGGGGGGAGCGAGCTCCTACGAGCAGTACTTC,CASIPGGASSYEQYF
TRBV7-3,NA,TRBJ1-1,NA,TGTGCCAGCAGCTCGGTCTCGAACACTGAAGCTTTCTTT,CASSSVSNTEAFF
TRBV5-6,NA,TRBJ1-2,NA,TGTGCCAGCAGCTCTACCGGGACAAGCAGTCTCCTCTATGGCTACACCTTC,CASSSTGTSSLLYGYTF
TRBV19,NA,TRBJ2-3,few,TGTGCCAGTAGTATAGGGGGCGTCGAGACCGCGCAGTATTTT,CASSIGGVETAQYF
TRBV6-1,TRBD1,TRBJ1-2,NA,TGTGCCAGCAGGGGGGGGACAGGGGATGCTAACTATGGCTACACCTTC,CASRGGTGDANYGYTF
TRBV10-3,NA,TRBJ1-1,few,TGTGCCATCAGTGTATCGAACACTGAAGCTTTCTTT,CAISVSNTEAFF
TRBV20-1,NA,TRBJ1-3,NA,TGCAGTGCTAGAGATTTAGGGGCCGGCATATATTTT,CSARDLGAGIYF
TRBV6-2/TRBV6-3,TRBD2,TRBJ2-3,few,TGTGCCAGCAGTTACACTAGCGGGAGCACAGATACGCAGTATTTT,CASSYTSGSTDTQYF
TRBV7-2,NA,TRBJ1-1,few,TGTGCCAGCAGTCCGGATTCACGGACGGGAGCTTTCTTT,CASSPDSRTGAFF
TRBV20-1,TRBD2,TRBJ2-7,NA,TGCAGTGCGGTGCTAGCGGGGGAGCAGTACTTC,CSAVLAGEQYF
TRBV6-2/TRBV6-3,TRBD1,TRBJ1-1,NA,TGTGCCAGCACCGTGTGGGGGACAGGCTCTGAAGCTTTCTTT,CASTVWGTGSEAFF
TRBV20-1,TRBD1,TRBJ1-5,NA,TGCAGTGCGAGCCTGGACAGGGGACAGCCCCAGCATTTT,CSASLDRGQPQHF
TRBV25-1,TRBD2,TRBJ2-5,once,TGTGCCAGCACGATTCGGCGGGAGGGATTCCAAGAGACCCAGTACTTC,CASTIRREGFQETQYF
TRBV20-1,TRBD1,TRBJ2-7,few,TGCAGTGCTAGTTACCCCTTTGGGACAGGGAACTACGAGCAGTACTTC,CSASYPFGTGNYEQYF
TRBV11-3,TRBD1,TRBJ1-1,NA,TGTGCCAGCAGCTTACGGGTTGGGACAGGGTCTGGTGAAGCTTTCTTT,CASSLRVGTGSGEAFF
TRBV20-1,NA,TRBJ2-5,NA,TGCAGTGCCGGAATTAGTGGGACCGAGACCCAGTACTTC,CSAGISGTETQYF
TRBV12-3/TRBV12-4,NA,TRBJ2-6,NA,TGTGCCAGCAGTTTTAGGGGCGGAGGGGCCAACGTCCTGACTTTC,CASSFRGGGANVLTF
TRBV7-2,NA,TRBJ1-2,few,TGTGCCAGCAGCTTAGTACGGCAGCCTCACTATGGCTACACCTTC,CASSLVRQPHYGYTF
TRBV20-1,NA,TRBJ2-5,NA,TGCAGTGCTAGGAGAGGGGCCGGCCAGGAGACCCAGTACTTC,CSARRGAGQETQYF
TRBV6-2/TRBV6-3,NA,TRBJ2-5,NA,TGTGCCAGCAGTTCAGGGGTTCAGACCCAGTACTTC,CASSSGVQTQYF
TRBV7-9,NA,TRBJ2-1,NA,TGTGCCAGCAGCTTATTAGAGGGCAATGAGCAGTTCTTC,CASSLLEGNEQFF
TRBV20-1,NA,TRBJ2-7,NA,TGCAGTGCTAGATCTTTTGGTGAGCAGTACTTC,CSARSFGEQYF
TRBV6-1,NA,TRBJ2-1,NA,TGTGCCAGCAGCCCTAGACTGGACAATGAGCAGTTCTTC,CASSPRLDNEQFF
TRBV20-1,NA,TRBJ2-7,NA,TGCAGTGCCGAATCCAGGGACGGGTCACACGAGCAGTACTTC,CSAESRDGSHEQYF
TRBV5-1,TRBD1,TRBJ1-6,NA,TGCGCCAGCAGCTTGGCTCCGACAGGGACCGATAATTCACCCCTCCACTTT,CASSLAPTGTDNSPLHF
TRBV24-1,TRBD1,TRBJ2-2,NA,TGTGCCACCCGTGGGACAGGGGACACCGGGGAGCTGTTTTTT,CATRGTGDTGELFF
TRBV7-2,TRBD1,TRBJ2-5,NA,TGTGCCAGCAGCACAGCGGGACAGGGCAGAGAGACCCAGTACTTC,CASSTAGQGRETQYF
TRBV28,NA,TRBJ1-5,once,TGTGCCAGCAGTTTAGGTTCGGGTGGGTATAGCAATCAGCCCCAGCATTTT,CASSLGSGGYSNQPQHF
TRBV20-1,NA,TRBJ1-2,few,TGCAGTGCTCAGGAAACTAACTATGGCTACACCTTC,CSAQETNYGYTF
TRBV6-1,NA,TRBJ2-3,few,TGTGCCAGCAGGGTACTAGACTCCGGTACGCAGTATTTT,CASRVLDSGTQYF
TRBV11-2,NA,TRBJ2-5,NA,TGTGCCAGCAGCTCACCTCGCGGTGTACCTCGGGAGACCCAGTACTTC,CASSSPRGVPRETQYF
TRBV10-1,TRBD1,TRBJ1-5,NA,TGCGCCCGAGGGGGCAGGGGGGAAGTATTTGATCAGCCCCAGCATTTT,CARGGRGEVFDQPQHF
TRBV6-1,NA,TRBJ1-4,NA,TGTGCCAGCAATTTGGGTGGAAAGGCTAATGAAAAACTGTTTTTT,CASNLGGKANEKLFF
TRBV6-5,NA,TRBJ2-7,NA,TGTGCCAGCAGTTCCTACAGGGAGGGCGAGCAGTACTTC,CASSSYREGEQYF
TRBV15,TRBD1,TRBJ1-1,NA,TGTGCCACCAGCGGCAGTCGGACAGGGGAAGCTTTCTTT,CATSGSRTGEAFF
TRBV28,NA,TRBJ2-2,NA,TGTGCCAGCGGCGGAGTGAACACCGGGGAGCTGTTTTTT,CASGGVNTGELFF
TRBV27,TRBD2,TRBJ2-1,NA,TGTGCCAGCCGTTCATCGGGAGGGGCAGGCAATGAGCAGTTCTTC,CASRSSGGAGNEQFF